The 20 T cell receptor beta chains below were found in one sample sequenced in a study of patients and donors after allogeneic stem cell transplantation. TCRdb called the RT-PCR reads again in MiXCR, with one record for every CDR3 protein. The sample lists 200,000 to 250,000 distinct CDR3 sequences, roughly 14% occurring once. The sequencing input was blood, either unsorted or a sorted T cell fraction (not recorded which). These receptors all come from a human donor who was either an allogeneic HSCT recipient or a stem cell or donor lymphocyte infusion donor (not recorded which). It is not recorded whose cells these are; they may come from a transplant donor.

This clonotype was detected a few times. The chain employs TRBV28 and TRBJ1-4; tentatively, D is TRBD1 (5 bases). V gave up 2 bases and J gave up 0 bases, with 13 bases separating them. Per germline, CDR1 MDHEN and CDR2 SYDVKM. The CDR3 runs 17 residues. CDR3 nucleotides: TGTGCCAGCAGTTTAATGGGACGGCCCGCAACTAATGAAAAACTGTTTTTT. Translating it yields CASSLMGRPATNEKLFF.

The genes are TRBV15 and TRBJ2-1; possible D gene TRBD2, 6 bases. This CDR3 contains 14 residues. The ends were cut back, 0 bases at V and 5 bases at J, with 8 bases in the middle. The germline gives CDR1 LNHNV, CDR2 YYDKDF (reference sequence). CDR3 sequence (DNA): TGTGCCACCAGCAGAGATGGGGGGAACAATGAGCAGTTCTTC. It codes for CATSRDGGNNEQFF.

In this sample, this clonotype turned up a few times. Its ends do not fully match the called genes, so a read error is possible. This chain uses TRBV14 with TRBJ1-1; no firm D call. The CDR3 totals 11 residues. Germline loops: CDR1 SGHDN, CDR2 FVKESK. DNA for the CDR3: TGTGCCAGCAGCCAAGTGGGTGCTCCGGTCTTT. Translated, it gives CASSQVGAPVF.

A few counts support this clonotype. The CDR3 region is CASSGVAGGTQYF. The CDR3 coding sequence is TGTGCCAGCAGTGGGGTAGCGGGAGGGACCCAGTACTTC. The chain links TRBV2 to TRBJ2-5; 10 nucleotides match TRBD2. Germline values: CDR1 SNHLY, CDR2 FYNNEI. The V segment lost 4 bases and the J segment 7 bases; nucleotides outside the gene matches: 3. The CDR3 contains 13 residues. Combining the CDR3 with reference TRBV2 and TRBJ2-5 gives the whole variable domain EPEVTQTPSHQVTQMGQEVILRCVPISNHLYFYWYRQILGQKVEFLVSFYNNEISEKSEIFDDQFSVERPDGSNFTLKIRSTKLEDSAMYFCASSGVAGGTQYFGPGTRLLVL.

In its sample, this clonotype was seen many times. The rearrangement links TRBV9 to TRBJ2-1; no definite D call. Per the germline V gene, CDR1 is SGDLS and CDR2 is YYNGEE. Trimming left V 3 bases short and J 6 bases short, with 7 bases between. This CDR3 is 12 amino acids long. This chain's CDR3 is CASSDPRNEQFF. CDR3 nucleotides: TGTGCCAGCAGCGACCCACGCAATGAGCAGTTCTTC.

This chain connects TRBV20-1 to TRBJ2-5; 11 bases agree with TRBD1. Germline trimming cut 4 bases from V and 7 bases from J; bases unmatched to any gene: 2. In germline, CDR1 is DFQATT, CDR2 SNEGSKA (reference sequence). The CDR3 is made up of 12 amino acids. CDR3 sequence: CSAKGQGATQYF. In DNA form, the CDR3 reads TGCAGTGCTAAAGGACAGGGGGCGACCCAGTACTTC.

This clonotype occurred many times. CDR3 DNA: TGTGCCAGCAGCCCCAGTTCGGGAAGCTCCTACAATGAGCAGTTCTTC. The encoded protein is CASSPSSGSSYNEQFF. This chain connects TRBV11-2 to TRBJ2-1, with D perhaps TRBD2 (5 bases). V was shortened by 5 bases and J by 0 bases, with 14 bases between the two germline ends. The CDR3 has 16 residues. Germline V gene sequence: CDR1 SGHAT, CDR2 FQNNGV. The variable domain in full, completed from reference TRBV11-2 and TRBJ2-1, reads EAGVAQSPRYKIIEKRQSVAFWCNPISGHATLYWYQQILGQGPKLLIQFQNNGVVDDSQLPKDRFSAERLKGVDSTLKIQPAKLEDSAVYLCASSPSSGSSYNEQFFGPGTRLTVL.

The J gene is TRBJ2-3, the V gene TRBV7-3, with 15 bases identical to TRBD2. Losses at the gene ends were 5 bases for V and 4 bases for J; bases not matched to a gene: 4. Germline V gene sequence: CDR1 SGHTA, CDR2 FQGTGA. This CDR3 is built from 16 residues. The CDR3 spells CASSKGLAGGSDTQYF. The CDR3, as DNA: TGTGCCAGCAGCAAAGGACTAGCGGGAGGGTCAGATACGCAGTATTTT. The complete variable domain, with remaining parts taken from reference TRBV7-3 and TRBJ2-3, reads GAGVSQTPSNKVTEKGKYVELRCDPISGHTALYWYRQSLGQGPEFLIYFQGTGAADDSGLPNDRFFAVRPEGSVSTLKIQRTERGDSAVYLCASSKGLAGGSDTQYFGPGTRLTVL.

V is TRBV30 and J is TRBJ2-7; no clear D. V lost 1 base and J lost 2, with 12 bases in between. Germline V gene sequence: CDR1 GTSNPN, CDR2 SVGIG (reference sequence). The CDR3 length is 14 residues. The CDR3 coding sequence is TGTGCCTGGAGTGACTACAGCGAAACCTACGAGCAGTACTTC. As protein: CAWSDYSETYEQYF.

The chain recombines TRBV7-2 with TRBJ2-7; 14 positions match TRBD2. The germline gives CDR1 SGHTA, CDR2 FQGNSA. The CDR3 spans 15 residues. J was trimmed by 3 bases and V by 5 bases; bases with no gene match: 3. The chain's CDR3 is CASSIGTSGGYEQYF. CDR3 bases: TGTGCCAGCAGCATCGGGACTAGCGGGGGCTACGAGCAGTACTTC.

The chain links TRBV14 to TRBJ2-3; D gene unclear. CDR1 is SGHDN and CDR2 is FVKESK in the germline V gene. CDR3 size: 12 residues. Trimming shortened V by 5 bases and J by 2 bases, and 5 bases separated the two germline ends. The CDR3 bases are TGTGCCAGCAGCTTTGCCACAGATACGCAGTATTTT. Translated, it gives CASSFATDTQYF.

The chain employs TRBV18 and TRBJ1-5, with a tentative D call TRBD1 (6 bases). The CDR3 runs 15 residues. CDR1 is KGHSH, CDR2 LQKENI, per germline. The germline V and J ends were trimmed by 3 bases and 6 bases, with 15 bases remaining between them. CDR3 sequence reads: CASSPGGAGGQPQHF. The CDR3 DNA sequence: TGTGCCAGCTCACCCGGGGGGGCCGGGGGTCAGCCCCAGCATTTT.

The J gene is TRBJ1-5, the V gene TRBV7-2; no clear D. The V end was cut by 1 base, the J end by 4 bases, with 11 bases between. CDR3 length: 15 amino acids. Germline CDR1 SGHTA, CDR2 FQGNSA. The CDR3 DNA reads as TGTGCCAGCAGCTTAGGTATGGCAGCGAATCAGCCCCAGCATTTT. It codes for CASSLGMAANQPQHF.

The chain recombines TRBV5-6 with TRBJ2-1; TRBD1 or TRBD2 may be the D gene (6 bases each). CDR3 length: 15 amino acids. Germline-derived CDR1 and CDR2 are SGHDT and YYEEEE. V was shortened by 0 bases and J by 7 bases, with 14 bases between the two germline ends. The CDR3 sequence: CASSLAGAAGNEQFF. Here the CDR3 DNA reads TGTGCCAGCAGCTTGGCGGGGGCTGCCGGTAATGAGCAGTTCTTC.

This clonotype was counted at least ten times. The CDR3 DNA is TGTGCCAGCAGCCAAGTCTGGCGGGGCTCAACTAATGAAAAACTGTTTTTT. Its translation: CASSQVWRGSTNEKLFF. This chain joins TRBV3-1 and TRBJ1-4, with D possibly matching TRBD1 (5 bases). This CDR3 has 17 amino acids. From germline, CDR1 is LGHDT and CDR2 YNNKEL (reference sequence). The germline V and J ends were trimmed by 1 base and 0 bases, with 12 bases remaining between them.

This clonotype occurred many times. The rearrangement joins TRBV7-2 to TRBJ2-7, with 7 bases aligning to TRBD2. CDR1 is SGHTA and CDR2 is FQGNSA in the germline V gene. The V gene end was trimmed by 5 bases and the J gene end by 1 base; junction bases not matched to a gene: 5. The CDR3 is 14 amino acids. In nucleotides, the CDR3 is TGTGCCAGCAGCGCATCCGGGGGGTCCTACGAGCAGTACTTC. Residues: CASSASGGSYEQYF.

Many counts were recorded for this clonotype. The chain employs TRBV18 and TRBJ1-6; 8 bases are a match to TRBD1. The ends lost 6 bases at V and 9 bases at J; junction bases unmatched: 4. The CDR3 length is 13 residues. Germline V lookup: CDR1 KGHSH, CDR2 LQKENI. CDR3 protein: CASSSDRVSPLHF. The CDR3 DNA follows: TGTGCCAGCTCCTCGGACAGGGTTTCACCCCTCCACTTT.

This clonotype was detected a few times. The V gene is TRBV25-1, the J gene TRBJ1-4; maybe TRBD1 (5 bases). V was pared by 2 bases and J by 7 bases, with 11 bases between. Germline CDR1 MGHDK, CDR2 SYGVNS. The CDR3 is made up of 14 amino acids. CDR3 sequence reads: CASSEARVGEKLFF. The CDR3 DNA sequence: TGTGCCAGCAGTGAAGCCAGGGTTGGTGAAAAACTGTTTTTT.

This clonotype was counted once. This chain uses TRBV7-2 with TRBJ2-1; TRBD2 agrees at 13 bases. J was trimmed by 6 bases and V by 4 bases; bases with no gene match: 3. CDR1 is SGHTA, CDR2 FQGNSA, per germline. The CDR3 totals 15 residues. CDR3 sequence (DNA): TGTGCCAGCAGCTGGACTAGCGGGGGAACCAATGAGCAGTTCTTC. This translates into CASSWTSGGTNEQFF.

This clonotype was recorded a few times. The chain has TRBV6-1 and TRBJ2-3; 8 bases are shared with TRBD2. Germline V gene sequence: CDR1 MNHNS, CDR2 SASEGT. Germline trimming cut 6 bases from V and 1 base from J; bases unmatched to any gene: 9. CDR3 length equals 16 residues. CDR3 loop: CASRASTGGGTDTQYF. DNA for the CDR3: TGTGCCAGCAGAGCTTCGACGGGAGGGGGCACAGATACGCAGTATTTT.